The 28 T cell receptor beta chains below were found in one sample sequenced in a study of blood T cells in healthy people across ages. It was with a sample-barcoded 5' primer and a J-beta primer mix that a second PCR of about 6 to 12 cycles was run. TCRdb re-called the 5' RACE reads through MiXCR, storing one row per CDR3 protein. The table shows about 730,000 distinct CDR3 sequences, with roughly 45% occurring only once. Sequencing was performed on blood. These receptors were taken from an older woman in good health.

On this clonotype: Since a much larger clone is just one base distant, this may be a read error. This chain links TRBV10-3 with TRBJ2-1; 7 bases map to TRBD2. Germline CDR1 reads ENHRY; CDR2 reads SYGVKD. This CDR3 comprises 13 residues. Germline trimming cut 10 bases from V and 6 bases from J; bases unmatched to any gene: 9. The CDR3 region is CATSGGGGNEQFF. The CDR3, as DNA: TGTGCCACCTCGGGGGGTGGGGGCAATGAGCAGTTCTTC.

To note about this clonotype: It may be a read error: a sequence one base away is much more abundant. The rearrangement uses TRBV15 and TRBJ2-2; D not resolved. The germline gives CDR1 LNHNV, CDR2 YYDKDF (reference sequence). CDR3 length: 16 residues. In DNA, the CDR3 is TGTACCACCAGCAGAGACACCCAAACGAACACCGGGGAGCTGTTTTTT. Translating it yields CTTSRDTQTNTGELFF.

In regard to this clonotype: A much larger clone differs by one base, so this may be a read error. CDR3 residues: CSVEGDGYEQYF. Written as DNA, the CDR3 is TGCAGCGTTGAAGGGGACGGATACGAGCAGTACTTC. V is TRBV29-1 and J is TRBJ2-5; D possibly matches TRBD1 or TRBD2 (5 bases each). Near its end, the DNA agrees better with TRBJ2-7, so the J call may be wrong. This CDR3 is 12 amino acids long. Germline V gives CDR1 SQVTM, CDR2 ANQGSEA.

A few counts support this clonotype. The chain joins TRBV6-4 to TRBJ2-3, with 12 bases matching TRBD1. With 2 bases clipped from V and 4 bases from J, the junction kept 1 base outside the gene matches. This CDR3 is built from 15 residues. The germline V gene has CDR1 MRHNA and CDR2 SNTAGT. The CDR3 DNA sequence: TGTGCCAGCAGTGACGGGACAGGGGGCGCAGATACGCAGTATTTT. It specifies CASSDGTGGADTQYF.

This clonotype was detected only a few times. The chain employs TRBV6-1 and TRBJ2-1; D might be TRBD2 (5 bases). Germline values: CDR1 MNHNS, CDR2 SASEGT. Trimming removed 4 bases from V and 7 bases from J, with 11 bases in between. The CDR3 runs to 13 residues. The CDR3 nucleotides are TGTGCCAGCAGTGGACGCGCGGGTAATGAGCAGTTCTTC. It is translated as CASSGRAGNEQFF.

The chain carries TRBV20-1 and TRBJ1-2, with D maybe TRBD1 (5 bases). Between the trimmed V and J ends, which lost 3 bases and 2 bases, there was a span of 13 bases. The CDR3 sequence is 14 residues long. The germline V gene encodes CDR1 DFQATT and CDR2 SNEGSKA (reference sequence). Written as DNA, the CDR3 is TGCAGTGCTAGCCCACCGACAGTCAACTATGGCTACACCTTC. This translates into CSASPPTVNYGYTF.

In this sample, this clonotype turned up a few times. The chain recombines TRBV14 with TRBJ2-7; TRBD2 aligns across 9 bases. J lost 5 bases, V lost 7 bases, and 9 bases had no gene match. The germline V gene has CDR1 SGHDN and CDR2 FVKESK. The length of the CDR3 is 14 residues. CDR3 region: CASKRAGGIHEQYF. The CDR3 region has the DNA TGTGCCAGCAAAAGAGCGGGAGGCATCCACGAGCAGTACTTC. The full variable domain, its missing parts supplied by reference TRBV14 and TRBJ2-7, is EAGVTQFPSHSVIEKGQTVTLRCDPISGHDNLYWYRRVMGKEIKFLLHFVKESKQDESGMPNNRFLAERTGGTYSTLKVQPAELEDSGVYFCASKRAGGIHEQYFGPGTRLTVT.

This clonotype was seen a few times. The V call is TRBV27, the J call TRBJ1-4; no clear D. Germline V CDR1 and CDR2: MNHEY, SMNVEV (reference sequence). V was pared by 3 bases and J by 6 bases, with 11 bases between. The CDR3 consists of 14 residues. The CDR3 DNA reads TGTGCCAGCAGTTTCGGCGACTCGCATGAAAAACTGTTTTTT. It codes for CASSFGDSHEKLFF.

V and J are TRBV2 and TRBJ2-1, with no clear D. This CDR3 is 15 amino acids long. With 6 bases removed from V and 8 bases from J, the gap between germline ends came to 20 bases. Germline V gene data show CDR1 as SNHLY and CDR2 as FYNNEI. CDR3 protein: CASRTLGTRSDEQFF. In DNA, the CDR3 is TGTGCCAGCAGGACGTTAGGAACCCGCAGCGATGAGCAGTTCTTC.

This clonotype has just one count. The chain employs TRBV9 and TRBJ2-5; 10 nucleotides match TRBD1. The CDR3 covers 14 residues. Germline V gene sequence: CDR1 SGDLS, CDR2 YYNGEE. The trim removed 3 bases at V and 5 bases at J, leaving 4 bases unmatched. This CDR3 reads CASSADRGFETQYF. DNA of the CDR3: TGTGCCAGCAGCGCGGACAGGGGGTTCGAGACCCAGTACTTC.

This clonotype occurred a few times. The chain joins TRBV29-1 to TRBJ1-1; D perhaps matches TRBD1 (5 bases). In germline, CDR1 is SQVTM, CDR2 ANQGSEA. CDR3 length: 13 residues. The ends were cut back, 6 bases at V and 1 base at J, with 12 bases in the middle. CDR3 nucleotides: TGCAGCGTGAGAACAGGACGGAACACTGAAGCTTTCTTT. It codes for CSVRTGRNTEAFF.

This clonotype was picked up a small number of times. V and J are TRBV28 and TRBJ2-1; D remains unclear. V gave up 7 bases and J gave up 5 bases, with 9 bases separating them. CDR1 is MDHEN and CDR2 is SYDVKM in the germline V gene. The CDR3 has 12 amino acids. The CDR3 loop is CASNGPNNEQFF. The CDR3 DNA is TGTGCCAGCAATGGCCCTAACAATGAGCAGTTCTTC.

The gene calls are TRBV27 and TRBJ2-3, with D hard to call. The V end was cut by 0 bases, the J end by 3 bases, with 7 bases between. The CDR3 sequence is 14 residues long. Germline values: CDR1 MNHEY, CDR2 SMNVEV (reference sequence). CDR3 region: CASSLSDLTDTQYF. For the CDR3, the DNA is TGTGCCAGCAGTTTATCCGATTTAACAGATACGCAGTATTTT.

The chain couples TRBV6-1 to TRBJ2-1; 7 bases fit TRBD2. The V segment lost 0 bases and the J segment 7 bases; nucleotides outside the gene matches: 0. The CDR3 is 13 amino acids. Germline-derived CDR1 and CDR2 are MNHNS and SASEGT. This chain's CDR3 is CASSEAGRNEQFF. DNA of the CDR3: TGTGCCAGCAGTGAAGCCGGGAGGAATGAGCAGTTCTTC.

This clonotype came up a few times. This chain connects TRBV4-3 to TRBJ2-7; TRBD2 agrees at 7 bases. CDR1 is LGHNA, CDR2 YSLEER, per germline. The V segment lost 0 bases and the J segment 1 base; nucleotides outside the gene matches: 6. This CDR3 has 16 residues. CDR3 nucleotides: TGCGCCAGCAGCCAAGACAGAACTAGCGAGTCCTACGAGCAGTACTTC. It is translated as CASSQDRTSESYEQYF.

This clonotype turned up a few times. The CDR3 nucleotides are TGTGCCAGCAGCCGGGGGGCTATGAACACTGAAGCTTTCTTT. Encoded protein: CASSRGAMNTEAFF. The chain uses TRBV7-2 and TRBJ1-1; D is perhaps TRBD1 (6 bases). CDR3 length: 14 amino acids. Trimming took 5 bases from V and 0 from J, leaving 10 bases between them. The germline V gene encodes CDR1 SGHTA and CDR2 FQGNSA. Full variable domain (outside the CDR3, taken from reference TRBV7-2 and TRBJ1-1): GAGVSQSPSNKVTEKGKDVELRCDPISGHTALYWYRQSLGQGLEFLIYFQGNSAPDKSGLPSDRFSAERTGGSVSTLTIQRTQQEDSAVYLCASSRGAMNTEAFFGQGTRLTVV.

The CDR3 nucleotides are TGTGCCAGCAGTGATGCGAGCTCCTACAATGAGCAGTACTTC. Amino acids: CASSDASSYNEQYF. This chain uses TRBV2 with TRBJ2-1; D is unresolved. The end of the DNA aligns better with TRBJ2-7, so the J call may be wrong. CDR1 and CDR2 from the germline V gene are SNHLY and FYNNEI. The CDR3 spans 14 residues.

V is TRBV3-1 and J is TRBJ1-6; 8 positions agree with TRBD1. The junction had 9 bases not matched to a gene; V was cut back by 4 bases and J by 7 bases. The CDR3 is 16 amino acids. The germline gives CDR1 LGHDT, CDR2 YNNKEL (reference sequence). The CDR3 loop is CASSPRLDRANSPLHF. The DNA of the CDR3 is TGTGCCAGCAGCCCCCGACTGGACAGGGCAAATTCACCCCTCCACTTT.

This sequence joins TRBV12-3 or TRBV12-4 and TRBJ2-3; perhaps TRBD1 as D (7 bases). The germline V and J ends were trimmed by 4 bases and 2 bases, with 16 bases remaining between them. CDR3 length: 16 residues. CDR3 bases: TGTGCCAGCAGTTCCCCCTCCAGGGGGGCCACAGATACGCAGTATTTT. Translating gives CASSSPSRGATDTQYF.

As to this clonotype: A read error may account for a junction end that differs from germline. The chain links TRBV11-3 to TRBJ2-3; D is perhaps TRBD1 or TRBD2 (5 bases each). The length of the CDR3 is 14 residues. From germline, CDR1 is SGHNT and CDR2 YENEEA. CDR3 coding DNA: TGTGCCAGCAGCGTAGACGGGGCCCCAGATACGCAGTATTTT. Residues: CASSVDGAPDTQYF.

The CDR3 sequence: CASSPTGGRQETQYF. For the CDR3, the DNA is TGTGCCAGCAGTCCGACAGGGGGACGGCAAGAGACCCAGTACTTC. This sequence joins TRBV28 and TRBJ2-5; 9 nucleotides align to TRBD1. Unmatched junction bases numbered 6, after V lost 5 bases and J lost 2 bases. Germline V gene sequence: CDR1 MDHEN, CDR2 SYDVKM. CDR3 length: 15 amino acids. Full variable domain (outside the CDR3, taken from reference TRBV28 and TRBJ2-5): DVKVTQSSRYLVKRTGEKVFLECVQDMDHENMFWYRQDPGLGLRLIYFSYDVKMKEKGDIPEGYSVSREKKERFSLILESASTNQTSMYLCASSPTGGRQETQYFGPGTRLLVL.

The rearrangement joins TRBV6-5 to TRBJ2-7; a weak D match, TRBD2 (5 bases). CDR3 length: 14 residues. The V and J ends lost 2 bases and 2 bases respectively, with 10 bases between them. In germline, CDR1 is MNHEY, CDR2 SVGAGI. CDR3 region: CASSYASGAYEQYF. The CDR3 DNA sequence: TGTGCCAGCAGTTACGCGTCCGGGGCCTACGAGCAGTACTTC.

The CDR3 DNA reads TGTGCCAGCAAAAGGGGGTTGGGGAATGAGCAGTTCTTC. Amino acids: CASKRGLGNEQFF. The J gene is TRBJ2-1, the V gene TRBV6-5, with D possibly matching TRBD1 (6 bases). From germline, CDR1 is MNHEY and CDR2 SVGAGI. V lost 7 bases and J lost 7, with 14 bases in between. The CDR3 is 13 amino acids.

This clonotype was seen only once. The V gene is TRBV20-1, the J gene TRBJ2-6, with TRBD1 as a possible D gene (5 bases). CDR3 length equals 17 residues. The V end lost 3 bases, the J end lost 3 bases, and 18 bases lay between the germline ends. CDR1 and CDR2 from the germline V gene are DFQATT and SNEGSKA (reference sequence). This CDR3 reads CSASVSTGLIGANVLTF. Here the CDR3 DNA reads TGCAGTGCTAGCGTTTCAACAGGCCTTATTGGGGCCAACGTCCTGACTTTC.

In its sample, this clonotype was seen a few times. The J gene is TRBJ2-4, the V gene TRBV5-6; 7 bases are a match to TRBD1. This CDR3 has 15 amino acids. Trimming removed 7 bases from V and 4 bases from J; junction bases left unmatched: 11. Germline V gene data show CDR1 as SGHDT and CDR2 as YYEEEE. The CDR3, as DNA: TGTGCCAGCTGCCCGACAGGGAAGGGGAAAAACATTCAGTACTTC. It specifies CASCPTGKGKNIQYF.

The chain uses TRBV7-9 and TRBJ2-5, with D uncertain. The CDR3 has 14 residues. Germline CDR1 is SEHNR and CDR2 is FQNEAQ (reference sequence). The V gene lost 3 bases and the J gene lost 5 bases, with 13 bases spanning the gap. CDR3 sequence (DNA): TGTGCCAGCAGCTTTTATATTGGCCAGGAGACCCAGTACTTC. This sequence encodes CASSFYIGQETQYF.

The chain joins TRBV4-1 to TRBJ1-2, with a possible D match to TRBD1 (5 bases). Trimming stripped 0 bases from V and 5 bases from J, with 13 bases between. The CDR3 extends over 15 amino acids. Germline lookup yields CDR1 MGHRA and CDR2 YSYEKL. The CDR3 nucleotides are TGCGCCAGCAGCCAAGATGGAGGGGTTGATTATGGCTACACCTTC. Translation gives CASSQDGGVDYGYTF.

This clonotype showed up just once. This may be a read error: a much more frequent sequence differs by one nucleotide. The chain has TRBV3-1 and TRBJ2-7; 9 nucleotides match TRBD2. The CDR3 consists of 14 residues. The germline gives CDR1 LGHDT, CDR2 YNNKEL (reference sequence). CDR3 residues: CANSRVAGVYEQYF. The CDR3 nucleotides read TGTGCCAACAGCCGGGTAGCGGGAGTTTACGAGCAGTACTTC.